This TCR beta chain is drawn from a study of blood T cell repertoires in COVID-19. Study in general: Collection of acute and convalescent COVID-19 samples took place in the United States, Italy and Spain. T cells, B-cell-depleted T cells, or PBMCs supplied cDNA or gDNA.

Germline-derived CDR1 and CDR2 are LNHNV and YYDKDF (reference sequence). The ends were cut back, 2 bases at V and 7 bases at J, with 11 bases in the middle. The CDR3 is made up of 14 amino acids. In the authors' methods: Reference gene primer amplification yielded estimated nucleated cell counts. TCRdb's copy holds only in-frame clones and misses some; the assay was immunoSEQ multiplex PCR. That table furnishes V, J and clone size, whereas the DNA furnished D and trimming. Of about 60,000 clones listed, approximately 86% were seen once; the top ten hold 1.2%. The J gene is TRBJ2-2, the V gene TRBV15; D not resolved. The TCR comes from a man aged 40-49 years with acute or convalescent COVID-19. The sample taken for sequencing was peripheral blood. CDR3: CATSRTILGGELFF. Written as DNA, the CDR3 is TGTGCCACCAGCAGAACTATCCTCGGCGGGGAGCTGTTTTTT. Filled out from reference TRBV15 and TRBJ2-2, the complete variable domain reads DAMVIQNPRYQVTQFGKPVTLSCSQTLNHNVMYWYQQKSSQAPKLLFHYYDKDFNNEADTPDNFQSRRPNTSFCFLDIRSPGLGDTAMYLCATSRTILGGELFFGEGSRLTVL.